This entry lists 25 T cell receptor beta chains sequenced from one sample in a study of T cell responses to AZD1222 COVID-19 vaccine (dated by TCRdb to the early 2020s). The time point label, read with the paper, signifies: baseline before first vaccination. The library was generated by the immunoSEQ multiplex PCR assay. TCRdb retrieved this table from immuneACCESS and kept in-frame rearrangements only. Not all clones are present; in checked studies, unresolved V genes account for under half, and no reason is known for the remainder. Across this sample there are about 130,000 clones, with 88% seen only once. In total, the top ten clones hold over 6.5% of the sample. Sequencing was performed on peripheral blood, taken on day 0 of AZD1222 vaccination. The receptors shown here come from an adult in good health.

The gene calls are TRBV19 and TRBJ2-1, with D perhaps TRBD1 or TRBD2 (5 bases each). CDR1 is LNHDA, CDR2 SQIVND, per germline (reference sequence). The CDR3 loop spans 14 amino acids. Between the trimmed V and J ends, which lost 2 bases and 6 bases, there was a span of 11 bases. The CDR3 reads CASSIRGRSNEQFF. DNA for the CDR3: TGTGCCAGTAGTATAAGGGGACGATCCAATGAGCAGTTCTTC.

The chain is built from TRBV29-1 and TRBJ2-4; weak D call: TRBD1 (6 bases). This CDR3 has 11 amino acids. The germline V and J ends were trimmed by 2 bases and 7 bases, with 6 bases remaining between them. Per the germline V gene, CDR1 is SQVTM and CDR2 is ANQGSEA. CDR3 sequence reads: CSVEQGNIQYF. Here the CDR3 DNA reads TGCAGCGTTGAACAGGGGAACATTCAGTACTTC.

A single count supports this clone. The chain has TRBV5-4 and TRBJ2-3; D unresolved. CDR1 is SGHNT and CDR2 is YYREEE in the germline V gene (reference sequence). The ends were cut back, 0 bases at V and 4 bases at J, with 9 bases in the middle. CDR3 length equals 14 residues. DNA for the CDR3: TGTGCCAGCAGCTTGGGGCCAGGATCAGATACGCAGTATTTT. Residues: CASSLGPGSDTQYF.

The V and J genes are TRBV24-1 and TRBJ1-2; D is unresolved. Trimming removed 0 bases from V and 5 bases from J, with 9 bases in between. The CDR3 spans 14 residues. CDR1 and CDR2 from the germline V gene are KGHDR and SFDVKD. CDR3 DNA: TGTGCCACCAGTGATTTGGGGCGGAATTATGGCTACACCTTC. Encoded protein: CATSDLGRNYGYTF.

The chain carries TRBV7-6 and TRBJ2-7; 11 bases match TRBD2. This CDR3 comprises 16 residues. Germline CDR1 and CDR2: SGHVS and FNYEAQ. V trimming: 2 bases; J trimming: 2 bases; junction bases outside the gene matches: 5. The CDR3 spells CASSLFLAGGTYEQYF. CDR3 in DNA: TGTGCCAGCAGCTTATTCCTAGCGGGAGGAACCTACGAGCAGTACTTC. Full variable domain (missing parts from reference TRBV7-6 and TRBJ2-7): GAGVSQSPRYKVTKRGQDVALRCDPISGHVSLYWYRQALGQGPEFLTYFNYEAQQDKSGLPNDRFSAERPEGSISTLTIQRTEQRDSAMYRCASSLFLAGGTYEQYFGPGTRLTVT.

The CDR3 protein is CASSLELGSYEQYF. CDR3 in DNA: TGTGCCAGCAGCTTAGAGTTGGGCTCCTACGAGCAGTACTTC. V is TRBV11-2 and J is TRBJ2-7, with D unresolved. V shed 0 bases and J shed 0 bases, with 6 bases lying between them. The CDR3 sequence is 14 residues long. Germline CDR1 is SGHAT and CDR2 is FQNNGV.

The chain combines TRBV11-2 with TRBJ1-5; 8 bases fit TRBD1. Germline CDR1 reads SGHAT; CDR2 reads FQNNGV. This CDR3 has 16 amino acids. V dropped 1 base and J dropped 7; count of bases not matched to a gene: 9. CDR3 amino acids: CASSLGGQGARQPQHF. CDR3 DNA sequence: TGTGCCAGCAGCTTAGGGGGCCAGGGGGCGAGGCAGCCCCAGCATTTT. Combining the CDR3 with reference TRBV11-2 and TRBJ1-5 gives the whole variable domain EAGVAQSPRYKIIEKRQSVAFWCNPISGHATLYWYQQILGQGPKLLIQFQNNGVVDDSQLPKDRFSAERLKGVDSTLKIQPAKLEDSAVYLCASSLGGQGARQPQHFGDGTRLSIL.

The V call is TRBV18, the J call TRBJ2-5; the match to TRBD1 covers 10 bases. Germline trimming cut 4 bases from V and 1 base from J; bases unmatched to any gene: 0. The CDR3 sequence is 14 residues long. Germline V gives CDR1 KGHSH, CDR2 LQKENI. This CDR3 reads CASSRDRGQETQYF. CDR3 bases: TGTGCCAGCTCACGGGACAGGGGCCAAGAGACCCAGTACTTC.

This chain uses TRBV18 with TRBJ1-2; the D gene is possibly TRBD1 (5 bases). Trimming stripped 0 bases from V and 4 bases from J, with 12 bases between. Germline lookup yields CDR1 KGHSH and CDR2 LQKENI. This CDR3 comprises 15 residues. CDR3 region: CASSPPNRLGYGYTF. The CDR3 bases are TGTGCCAGCTCACCACCTAACAGGTTGGGCTATGGCTACACCTTC. The entire variable domain, with the rest obtained from reference TRBV18 and TRBJ1-2, is as follows: NAGVMQNPRHLVRRRGQEARLRCSPMKGHSHVYWYRQLPEEGLKFMVYLQKENIIDESGMPKERFSAEFPKEGPSILRIQQVVRGDSAAYFCASSPPNRLGYGYTFGSGTRLTVV.

V and J are TRBV19 and TRBJ1-1; D is possibly TRBD1 (5 bases). Germline CDR1 LNHDA, CDR2 SQIVND (reference sequence). The CDR3 is made up of 13 amino acids. V dropped 10 bases and J dropped 1 base, with 13 bases sitting between them. The chain's CDR3 is CATTQVWNTEAFF. In DNA, the CDR3 is TGTGCCACAACACAGGTGTGGAACACTGAAGCTTTCTTT.

This rearrangement joins TRBV7-6 to TRBJ2-7; TRBD1 matches 11 bases. With 0 bases clipped from V and 6 bases from J, the junction kept 4 bases outside the gene matches. CDR3 length: 15 residues. Germline-derived CDR1 and CDR2 are SGHVS and FNYEAQ. The CDR3 DNA sequence: TGTGCCAGCAGCTTAGCGGGGACAGGGGGGATCGAGCAGTACTTC. The encoded protein is CASSLAGTGGIEQYF.

A few counts support this clone. The gene calls are TRBV24-1 and TRBJ2-3; 7 bases agree with TRBD1. This CDR3 comprises 17 residues. Germline CDR1 reads KGHDR; CDR2 reads SFDVKD. J gave up 0 bases and V 3 bases, and 8 bases lay outside the gene matches. CDR3 amino acids: CATSDPRQGSSTDTQYF. CDR3 sequence (DNA): TGTGCCACCAGTGATCCCCGACAGGGTTCTAGCACAGATACGCAGTATTTT.

Worth noting for this clone: The junction differs from germline at one of its ends, possibly a read error. This chain connects TRBV4-1 to TRBJ1-5; 7 bases match TRBD1. Per germline, CDR1 MGHRA and CDR2 YSYEKL. CDR3 length: 16 residues. CDR3 sequence reads: CARSRQEGASNQPQHF. The CDR3 DNA follows: TGCGCCCGCAGCCGTCAGGAGGGGGCTAGCAATCAGCCCCAGCATTTT.

The chain couples TRBV4-1 to TRBJ2-7; 9 bases agree with TRBD1. The V segment lost 4 bases and the J segment 3 bases; nucleotides outside the gene matches: 4. Germline V gene sequence: CDR1 MGHRA, CDR2 YSYEKL. This CDR3 spans 14 amino acids. As DNA, the CDR3 is TGCGCCAGCAGCCCCCCGGACAGGGGCTACGAGCAGTACTTC. Translated: CASSPPDRGYEQYF.

The chain has TRBV9 and TRBJ1-6, with TRBD1 as a possible D gene (6 bases). Trimming took 0 bases from V and 8 from J, leaving 12 bases between them. Germline-derived CDR1 and CDR2 are SGDLS and YYNGEE. The CDR3 has 15 amino acids. The CDR3 is CASSVGQVLDSPLHF. CDR3 bases: TGTGCCAGCAGCGTAGGACAGGTACTAGATTCACCCCTCCACTTT.

This sequence joins TRBV7-6 and TRBJ2-7; D is unresolved. The germline V and J ends were trimmed by 0 bases and 4 bases, with 13 bases remaining between them. Per germline, CDR1 SGHVS and CDR2 FNYEAQ. The CDR3 is 15 residues long. CDR3 sequence: CASSLAHGIPYEQYF. CDR3 nucleotides: TGTGCCAGCAGCTTAGCGCACGGAATACCTTACGAGCAGTACTTC.

The rearrangement joins TRBV6-1 to TRBJ1-4, with 8 bases that match TRBD1. With 4 bases clipped from V and 3 bases from J, the junction kept 7 bases outside the gene matches. The CDR3 loop spans 16 amino acids. Per the germline V gene, CDR1 is MNHNS and CDR2 is SASEGT. In DNA, the CDR3 is TGTGCCAGCAGTGGGGGGACAGGCGTCGCTAATGAAAAACTGTTTTTT. Translation: CASSGGTGVANEKLFF.

V is TRBV2 and J is TRBJ2-7; a possible D gene is TRBD2 (6 bases). Per germline, CDR1 SNHLY and CDR2 FYNNEI. V shed 5 bases and J shed 2 bases, with 13 bases lying between them. The CDR3 loop spans 14 amino acids. DNA of the CDR3: TGTGCCAGCAGTCTCGGGACTGGTCCCTACGAGCAGTACTTC. Residues: CASSLGTGPYEQYF.

The rearrangement links TRBV6-5 to TRBJ1-6; tentative D call: TRBD1 (6 bases). Germline CDR1 reads MNHEY; CDR2 reads SVGAGI. Trimming stripped 10 bases from V and 7 bases from J, with 14 bases between. The CDR3 runs 13 residues. The CDR3 here is CATKGGLNSPLHF. The CDR3 nucleotides are TGTGCCACCAAGGGGGGACTAAATTCACCCCTCCACTTT.

The chain combines TRBV5-1 with TRBJ2-1; a possible D gene is TRBD2 (5 bases). CDR1 is SGHRS, CDR2 YFSETQ, per germline. The CDR3 is made up of 14 amino acids. Trimming removed 7 bases at V and 6 bases at J, with 17 bases between. CDR3 sequence (DNA): TGCGCCAGCCAAGCTTGGTCCGGGGTCAATGAGCAGTTCTTC. This codes for CASQAWSGVNEQFF.

This clone was counted a single time. The chain employs TRBV5-1 and TRBJ1-6, with unresolved D. CDR3 length: 14 amino acids. Trimming shortened V by 0 bases and J by 3 bases, and 4 bases separated the two germline ends. CDR1 and CDR2 from the germline V gene are SGHRS and YFSETQ. CDR3 residues: CASSLEVYNSPLHF. Here the CDR3 DNA reads TGCGCCAGCAGCTTGGAAGTCTATAATTCACCCCTCCACTTT.

The chain uses TRBV25-1 and TRBJ1-3; no firm D call. The CDR3 runs to 15 residues. Germline V gene sequence: CDR1 MGHDK, CDR2 SYGVNS. Trimming pared 1 base from V and 0 bases from J, leaving 7 bases between. The DNA for the CDR3 is TGTGCCAGCAGTGAATTTCAACTCTCTGGAAACACCATATATTTT. This translates into CASSEFQLSGNTIYF.

The chain employs TRBV7-2 and TRBJ2-1; TRBD2 matches 14 bases. The CDR3 has 16 amino acids. The germline V gene has CDR1 SGHTA and CDR2 FQGNSA. The ends lost 5 bases at V and 7 bases at J; junction bases unmatched: 7. The DNA of the CDR3 is TGTGCCAGCAGCCCCCAGACTAGCGGGAGGGGTAATGAGCAGTTCTTC. Its protein product is CASSPQTSGRGNEQFF.

This clone has a single count. V and J are TRBV4-3 and TRBJ1-5; no clear D gene. The V gene lost 0 bases and the J gene lost 2 bases, with 8 bases spanning the gap. CDR1 is LGHNA and CDR2 is YSLEER in the germline V gene. The CDR3 covers 15 residues. DNA for the CDR3: TGCGCCAGCAGCCAAGATCACGGTGGCAATCAGCCCCAGCATTTT. This gives the protein CASSQDHGGNQPQHF.

The chain has TRBV2 and TRBJ2-3, with 11 bases lining up with TRBD2. The CDR3 is 15 amino acids. Germline V CDR1 and CDR2: SNHLY, FYNNEI. Losses at the gene ends were 2 bases for V and 6 bases for J; bases not matched to a gene: 4. CDR3 sequence: CASSENSGRADTQYF. CDR3 DNA: TGTGCCAGCAGTGAAAATAGCGGGAGGGCGGATACGCAGTATTTT.